These 15 T cell receptor beta chains originate from one sample sequenced in a study of blood T cell repertoires in COVID-19. Some clones are missing from TCRdb's copy, which holds only in-frame ones; the method was immunoSEQ multiplex PCR. The sample records 200,000 to 250,000 clones, 88% being singletons. Sample: peripheral blood. The source is a man between 45 and 60 years old with COVID-19, enrolled during active disease.

The genes are TRBV10-1 and TRBJ1-5; D unclear. Germline loops: CDR1 WNHNN, CDR2 SYGVQD (reference sequence). Between the trimmed V and J ends, which lost 4 bases and 6 bases, there was a span of 10 bases. This CDR3 has 13 residues. The CDR3 nucleotides are TGCGCCAGCAGTGCGGGATTTGGTCAGCCCCAGCATTTT. It encodes CASSAGFGQPQHF.

V is TRBV7-6 and J is TRBJ1-1; 9 nucleotides line up with TRBD1. This CDR3 contains 19 residues. Germline V lookup: CDR1 SGHVS, CDR2 FNYEAQ. Germline trimming cut 1 base from V and 4 bases from J; bases unmatched to any gene: 16. CDR3 region: CASSLGRAGTGRLGTEAFF. The DNA for the CDR3 is TGTGCCAGCAGCTTAGGTCGGGCCGGGACAGGGCGTTTAGGCACTGAAGCTTTCTTT.

The chain combines TRBV3-1 (or the pseudogene TRBV3-2) with TRBJ1-2; D is ambiguous. There are 13 residues in the CDR3. Trimming shortened V by 1 base and J by 8 bases, and 11 bases separated the two germline ends. CDR1 and CDR2 from the germline V gene are LGHDT and YNNKEL (reference sequence). The CDR3 DNA follows: TGTGCCAGCAGCCAAGGATCTTACAAGGGCTACACCTTC. Its translation is CASSQGSYKGYTF.

The chain couples TRBV5-1 to TRBJ1-1; weak D call: TRBD1 (6 bases). Germline V CDR1 and CDR2: SGHRS, YFSETQ. This CDR3 spans 15 amino acids. The germline V and J ends were trimmed by 5 bases and 8 bases, with 22 bases remaining between them. The CDR3, as DNA: TGCGCCAGCAGTCGGGGGGGCGCGGTTAATGGAGAAGCTTTCTTT. It translates to CASSRGGAVNGEAFF.

CDR3 sequence reads: CASSGGLSSQETQYF. CDR3 nucleotides: TGTGCCAGCAGCGGTGGACTATCCAGCCAAGAGACCCAGTACTTC. The chain recombines TRBV5-4 with TRBJ2-5; D might be TRBD2 (6 bases). V lost 4 bases, J lost 1 base, and 14 bases lay in between. The germline V gene has CDR1 SGHNT and CDR2 YYREEE (reference sequence). The CDR3 is made up of 15 amino acids.

The chain is built from TRBV9 and TRBJ1-2; D uncertain. The germline V and J ends were trimmed by 3 bases and 5 bases, with 20 bases remaining between them. The CDR3 spans 16 residues. Germline lookup yields CDR1 SGDLS and CDR2 YYNGEE. In DNA form, the CDR3 reads TGTGCCAGCAGCGCGCCCCTGTTGCGGGGTGATTATGGCTACACCTTC. Residues: CASSAPLLRGDYGYTF.

V and J are TRBV11-1 and TRBJ2-7; the match to TRBD1 covers 7 bases. This CDR3 has 16 residues. Per germline, CDR1 SGHAT and CDR2 FQDESV (reference sequence). V was pared by 3 bases and J by 1 base, with 9 bases of the junction left unmatched. DNA of the CDR3: TGTGCCAGCAGCTTTAGAGTGACAGGGTGGTCCTACGAGCAGTACTTC. It is translated as CASSFRVTGWSYEQYF.

The chain employs TRBV9 and TRBJ1-3; D gene ambiguous. CDR1 is SGDLS, CDR2 YYNGEE, per germline. The V end lost 4 bases, the J end lost 0 bases, and 11 bases lay between the germline ends. This CDR3 region has 15 residues. The CDR3, as DNA: TGTGCCAGCAGCCCCGGAGTCGGCTCTGGAAACACCATATATTTT. Amino acids: CASSPGVGSGNTIYF.

V is TRBV5-6 and J is TRBJ2-5, with no clear D. The CDR3 has 14 residues. The germline V gene has CDR1 SGHDT and CDR2 YYEEEE. Trimming cost V 0 bases and J 2 bases, with 8 bases left between them. DNA of the CDR3: TGTGCCAGCAGCTTGGGAGGCTTTCAAGAGACCCAGTACTTC. Amino acids: CASSLGGFQETQYF.

V and J are TRBV9 and TRBJ1-1, with D tentatively TRBD1 (5 bases). This CDR3 contains 14 residues. V was cut by 4 bases and J by 0 bases, with 10 bases left in between. CDR1 is SGDLS and CDR2 is YYNGEE in the germline V gene. The DNA for the CDR3 is TGTGCCAGCAGCCCGGACATACTGAACACTGAAGCTTTCTTT. Encoded protein: CASSPDILNTEAFF.

This sequence joins TRBV15 and TRBJ1-2; perhaps TRBD1 as D (5 bases). CDR1 LNHNV and CDR2 YYDKDF come from the germline V gene (reference sequence). V was pared by 1 base and J by 4 bases, with 10 bases between. The CDR3 consists of 14 residues. The CDR3 spells CATSRGTGPYGYTF. CDR3 DNA sequence: TGTGCCACCAGCAGAGGTACAGGTCCCTATGGCTACACCTTC. Drawing the rest from reference TRBV15 and TRBJ1-2, the complete variable domain is DAMVIQNPRYQVTQFGKPVTLSCSQTLNHNVMYWYQQKSSQAPKLLFHYYDKDFNNEADTPDNFQSRRPNTSFCFLDIRSPGLGDTAMYLCATSRGTGPYGYTFGSGTRLTVV.

The chain's CDR3 is CASSTGTGAGGELFF. Here the CDR3 DNA reads TGTGCCAGCAGTACCGGGACAGGGGCGGGCGGGGAGCTGTTTTTT. The chain recombines TRBV2 with TRBJ2-2; TRBD1 matches at 10 bases. CDR3 length: 15 amino acids. The V gene's germline CDR1 is SNHLY and CDR2 FYNNEI. Trimming removed 5 bases from V and 7 bases from J; junction bases left unmatched: 7.

The V and J genes are TRBV7-3 and TRBJ2-1; 13 bases are shared with TRBD2. The trim removed 5 bases at V and 5 bases at J, leaving 3 bases unmatched. Germline CDR1 reads SGHTA; CDR2 reads FQGTGA. This CDR3 is built from 15 residues. CDR3 region: CASSPGTSGNNEQFF. The CDR3 DNA sequence: TGTGCCAGCAGCCCAGGGACTAGCGGGAACAATGAGCAGTTCTTC. Based on the CDR3 plus reference TRBV7-3 and TRBJ2-1, the full variable domain is GAGVSQTPSNKVTEKGKYVELRCDPISGHTALYWYRQSLGQGPEFLIYFQGTGAADDSGLPNDRFFAVRPEGSVSTLKIQRTERGDSAVYLCASSPGTSGNNEQFFGPGTRLTVL.

V is TRBV2 and J is TRBJ1-2; 9 bases line up with TRBD1. The CDR3 covers 14 residues. Germline V gene data show CDR1 as SNHLY and CDR2 as FYNNEI. Trimming at V came to 7 bases and at J to 6 bases, leaving 9 bases not matched to a gene. CDR3 sequence: CASTRTGAVDGYTF. The DNA of the CDR3 is TGTGCCAGCACCAGGACAGGGGCGGTTGATGGCTACACCTTC.

The chain has TRBV19 and TRBJ2-5; 10 bases agree with TRBD2. J lost 3 bases, V lost 3 bases, and 1 base had no gene match. The V gene's germline CDR1 is LNHDA and CDR2 SQIVND (reference sequence). This CDR3 comprises 14 residues. CDR3 residues: CASSIGLAEETQYF. DNA for the CDR3: TGTGCCAGTAGTATTGGACTAGCGGAAGAGACCCAGTACTTC.